This T cell receptor (beta chain) was identified during a study of metastatic and nonmetastatic thyroid tumors. Overall study context: Where malignant and benign thyroid patients were concerned, repertoires were compared across blood and tumor or nodule tissue. Overall study results and limits: It was reportedly found that TCR beta diversity was significantly higher in malignant thyroid tumors than in benign nodules, a difference seen in both blood and tumor samples.

Germline V gives CDR1 SEHNR, CDR2 FQNEAQ (reference sequence). V lost 1 base and J lost 5, with 11 bases in between. The CDR3 contains 15 residues. Original processing notes: The study took CDR3 differences across clinicopathological groups and made a distant-metastasis classifier for papillary thyroid cancer from them. TCRdb reanalyzed the PCR reads with MiXCR. In this record, the V and J calls reflect TCRdb's handling and not the investigators' own analysis. The sample lists approximately 4,900 clones, 25% to 30% seen once, with 11% to 15% in the top ten. Thyroid surgery took place with no prior treatment in any patient. For this clone: Its antigen is still unknown.

Sequenced material: adjacent normal tissue. The gene calls are TRBV7-9 and TRBJ1-4; no clear D. The TCR originated in a female donor with papillary thyroid cancer or a benign thyroid nodule (not recorded which). Some clones in this sample may be carry-over from other donors' samples. CDR3 sequence (DNA): TGTGCCAGCAGCTTAGTGGGCAGCCAAAATGAAAAACTGTTTTTT. This sequence encodes CASSLVGSQNEKLFF.